This T cell receptor beta chain was obtained from a study of regulatory T cells in long-lasting Graves disease. iRepertoire HTBI primers and Arm-PCR of CDR3 regions built TCR beta libraries. TCRdb reanalysed the multiplex PCR reads using MiXCR and keeps one entry per CDR3 protein. The sample lists fewer than 550,000 distinct CDR3 sequences, 20% to 25% occurring once. Overall study findings and caveats: Limited samples may have lowered accuracy.

This CDR3 spans 14 amino acids. The J segment lost 1 base and the V segment lost 8 bases, leaving 5 bases of the junction unmatched. The V gene's germline CDR1 is MNHEY and CDR2 SVGAGI. About this clonotype: No antigen is known for it. A far larger clone is one base from this, pointing to a likely read error.

Time point reported: persistent/refractory GD, antithyroid drugs over 5 years with positive TRAb. From PBMCs, RNA was extracted and then used to make the TCR library. The sample here was peripheral blood mononuclear cells (PBMCs), taken when the disease was refractory, from a patient treated with antithyroid drugs. The sequence was obtained from a female donor with Graves disease. The chain joins TRBV6-5 to TRBJ2-7, with 10 bases matching TRBD2. In DNA, the CDR3 is TGTGCCAGCGGTTTGACTAGCGGGTCCTACGAGCAGTACTTC. This sequence encodes CASGLTSGSYEQYF.